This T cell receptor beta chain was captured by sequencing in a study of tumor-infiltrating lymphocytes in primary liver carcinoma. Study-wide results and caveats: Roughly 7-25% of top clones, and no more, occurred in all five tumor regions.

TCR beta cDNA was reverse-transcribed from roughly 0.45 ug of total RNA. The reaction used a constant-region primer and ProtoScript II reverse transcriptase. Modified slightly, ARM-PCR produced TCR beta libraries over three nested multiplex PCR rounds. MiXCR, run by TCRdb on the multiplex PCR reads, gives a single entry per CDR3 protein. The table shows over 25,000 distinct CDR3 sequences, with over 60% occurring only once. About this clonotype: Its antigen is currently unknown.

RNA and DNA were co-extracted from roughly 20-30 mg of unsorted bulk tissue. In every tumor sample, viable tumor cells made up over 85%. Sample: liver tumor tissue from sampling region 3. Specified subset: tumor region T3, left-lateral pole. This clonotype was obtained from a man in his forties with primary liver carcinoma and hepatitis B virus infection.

CDR3 sequence reads: CDSSRQSINPTDTQYF. The CDR3, as DNA: TGTGACAGTAGCCGACAATCCATCAACCCCACAGATACGCAGTATTTT. This chain uses TRBV11-2 with TRBJ2-3, with unresolved D. This CDR3 comprises 16 residues. Germline-derived CDR1 and CDR2 are SGHAT and FQNNGV.